This TCR beta chain was captured by sequencing in a study of spatial heterogeneity in lung cancer. Across the study: Detected beta-chain sequences consistently exceeded alpha-chain sequences. The study observed each unique TCR and UMI combination more than ten times on average in raw reads.

All TCR cDNA molecules were individually tagged with a unique molecular identifier. TCRdb re-called the 5' RACE reads with MiXCR, one entry per CDR3 protein. The sample holds tens of thousands of distinct CDR3 sequences, about 6.5% seen once. This CDR3 has 14 residues. Trimming cost V 0 bases and J 0 bases, with 1 base left between them. CDR1 SGHRS and CDR2 YFSETQ come from the germline V gene. Time point meaning: sample taken at primary tumor resection. Whole RNA obtained from tumor, nontumor lung or frozen PBMC underwent sequencing without sorting. This clonotype came up many times. This material consisted of PBMCs, taken at surgery. The clonotype was recovered from a female donor with early-stage non-small cell lung cancer. This sequence joins TRBV5-1 and TRBJ2-6; the D is unclear. The CDR3 loop reads CASSLDSGANVLTF. The CDR3 DNA follows: TGCGCCAGCAGCTTGGACTCTGGGGCCAACGTCCTGACTTTC.